This entry lists 19 T cell receptor beta chains sequenced from one sample in a study of OX40 agonist ivuxolimab in advanced cancers. Sequencing was performed with immunoSEQ multiplex PCR; in TCRdb, only in-frame clones are kept and a portion is missing. The sample shows roughly 48,000 clones, around 84% of them seen only once. The input for sequencing was CD4+ or CD8+ T cells sorted from blood, taken in a trial of the OX40 agonist ivuxolimab. Receptors originate from an adult with an advanced solid tumor such as melanoma, head and neck, liver or kidney cancer.

This clone was picked up one time. The J gene is TRBJ2-3, the V gene TRBV13; TRBD2 agrees at 8 bases. The CDR3 totals 14 residues. Germline V gives CDR1 PRHDT, CDR2 FYEKMQ (reference sequence). J lost 4 bases, V lost 6 bases, and 6 bases had no gene match. The chain's CDR3 is CASSRERESDTQYF. The CDR3 DNA is TGTGCCAGCAGTAGAGAGCGGGAGTCAGATACGCAGTATTTT.

This clone was detected a few times. The CDR3 DNA reads as TGTGCCTGGAGTGTAGGGGGACTAGCGGGATCCTACGAGCAGTACTTC. It codes for CAWSVGGLAGSYEQYF. The chain uses TRBV30 and TRBJ2-7; 13 nucleotides match TRBD2. Per germline, CDR1 GTSNPN and CDR2 SVGIG (reference sequence). The CDR3 has 16 residues. With V trimmed by 0 bases and J by 1 base, 3 bases remained unmatched.

The gene calls are TRBV6-5 and TRBJ1-1; D not certain. The CDR3 spans 12 residues. Germline-derived CDR1 and CDR2 are MNHEY and SVGAGI. V was shortened by 6 bases and J by 9 bases, with 14 bases between the two germline ends. CDR3 sequence reads: CASSPEPTQAFF. The CDR3 coding sequence is TGTGCCAGCAGCCCGGAACCGACCCAAGCTTTCTTT.

The chain carries TRBV19 and TRBJ1-2, with 9 bases identical to TRBD1. The length of the CDR3 is 15 residues. The germline V gene encodes CDR1 LNHDA and CDR2 SQIVND (reference sequence). The trim removed 6 bases at V and 4 bases at J, leaving 9 bases unmatched. This CDR3 reads CASRPQQGASYGYTF. In DNA form, the CDR3 reads TGTGCCAGTAGACCTCAACAGGGGGCGAGCTATGGCTACACCTTC.

The V and J genes are TRBV9 and TRBJ2-5; D remains ambiguous. Trimming took off 2 bases at V and 5 bases at J, with 10 bases between the two ends. The germline CDR1 and CDR2 sequences are SGDLS and YYNGEE. CDR3 length: 13 amino acids. The CDR3 protein is CASSVRSWETQYF. The CDR3, as DNA: TGTGCCAGCAGCGTGAGATCGTGGGAGACCCAGTACTTC.

This chain uses TRBV11-2 with TRBJ2-4, with D possibly TRBD2 on 6 matching bases. Germline V gene lookup returns CDR1 SGHAT and CDR2 FQNNGV. CDR3 length: 13 residues. Trimming removed 8 bases at V and 0 bases at J, with 8 bases between. In DNA, the CDR3 is TGTGCCAGCCGGGGACTAGCCAAAAACATTCAGTACTTC. Protein: CASRGLAKNIQYF.

The chain couples TRBV30 to TRBJ1-5; possible D gene TRBD1, 5 bases. This CDR3 spans 14 amino acids. V lost 0 bases to trimming and J lost 4 bases, with 10 bases between them. Per the germline V gene, CDR1 is GTSNPN and CDR2 is SVGIG (reference sequence). The CDR3 region is CAWSVLQANQPQHF. CDR3 DNA: TGTGCCTGGAGTGTATTACAGGCAAATCAGCCCCAGCATTTT.

In the case of this clone: The junction differs from germline at one of its ends, possibly a read error. The chain has TRBV5-4 and TRBJ2-7; D may correspond to TRBD1 or TRBD2 (6 bases each). The CDR3 runs 15 residues. Germline V gene lookup returns CDR1 SGHNT and CDR2 YYREEE (reference sequence). The DNA of the CDR3 is TGTGCCAGCAGTTTGGCGGGACAAGAGTACTACGAGCAGTACTTC. It specifies CASSLAGQEYYEQYF. Full variable domain (missing parts from reference TRBV5-4 and TRBJ2-7): ETGVTQSPTHLIKTRGQQVTLRCSSQSGHNTVSWYQQALGQGPQFIFQYYREEENGRGNFPPRFSGLQFPNYSSELNVNALELDDSALYLCASSLAGQEYYEQYFGPGTRLTVT.

The rearrangement joins TRBV28 to TRBJ2-5, with 7 bases that match TRBD1. The V segment lost 5 bases and the J segment 5 bases; nucleotides outside the gene matches: 17. Germline CDR1 MDHEN, CDR2 SYDVKM. This CDR3 is built from 17 residues. The CDR3 DNA is TGTGCCAGCAGTCTCCCCGGGACAGACCCCAGTTTGGAGACCCAGTACTTC. Translated: CASSLPGTDPSLETQYF. Together with reference TRBV28 and TRBJ2-5, the CDR3 gives the full variable domain: DVKVTQSSRYLVKRTGEKVFLECVQDMDHENMFWYRQDPGLGLRLIYFSYDVKMKEKGDIPEGYSVSREKKERFSLILESASTNQTSMYLCASSLPGTDPSLETQYFGPGTRLLVL.

The chain recombines TRBV5-1 with TRBJ2-3; 12 nucleotides agree with TRBD2. This CDR3 comprises 16 residues. Germline CDR1 is SGHRS and CDR2 is YFSETQ. Losses at the gene ends were 0 bases for V and 6 bases for J; bases not matched to a gene: 5. The CDR3 DNA sequence: TGCGCCAGCAGCTTGGTACTAGCGGGAGGCGGGGATACGCAGTATTTT. It specifies CASSLVLAGGGDTQYF.

In this sample, this clone is medium-sized. Other DNA sequences in this sample translate to the same CDR3. V is TRBV28 and J is TRBJ1-5; D not certain. CDR3 length: 13 amino acids. The germline V gene has CDR1 MDHEN and CDR2 SYDVKM. With 1 base removed from V and 5 bases from J, the gap between germline ends came to 6 bases. The CDR3 sequence: CASSLYGYQPQHF. DNA of the CDR3: TGTGCCAGCAGTTTATATGGCTATCAGCCCCAGCATTTT.

The V call is TRBV14, the J call TRBJ2-7; D is ambiguous. CDR1 and CDR2 (germline): SGHDN, FVKESK. Trimming cost V 3 bases and J 3 bases, with 6 bases left between them. The CDR3 has 12 residues. The CDR3 protein is CASSQVYYEQYF. The CDR3 nucleotides read TGTGCCAGCAGCCAGGTCTACTACGAGCAGTACTTC.

This clone was observed a few times. The chain carries TRBV4-1 and TRBJ2-7; D tentatively fits TRBD1 or TRBD2 (5 bases each). Germline lookup yields CDR1 MGHRA and CDR2 YSYEKL. This CDR3 is built from 15 residues. V dropped 2 bases and J dropped 6 bases, with 17 bases sitting between them. The CDR3 coding sequence is TGCGCCAGCAGCCAATCTTTCAGGGTTCGGGGCGAGCAGTACTTC. It specifies CASSQSFRVRGEQYF.

V usage is TRBV28 and J usage is TRBJ1-1; D unresolved. The CDR3 has 14 residues. V was trimmed by 7 bases and J by 1 base, leaving 13 bases between them. Germline values: CDR1 MDHEN, CDR2 SYDVKM. The CDR3 DNA sequence: TGTGCCAGCACTGAAACGACCCCGAACACTGAAGCTTTCTTT. It is translated as CASTETTPNTEAFF. The full variable domain, with the rest looked up from reference TRBV28 and TRBJ1-1, is DVKVTQSSRYLVKRTGEKVFLECVQDMDHENMFWYRQDPGLGLRLIYFSYDVKMKEKGDIPEGYSVSREKKERFSLILESASTNQTSMYLCASTETTPNTEAFFGQGTRLTVV.

The V and J genes are TRBV27 and TRBJ2-7; 8 nucleotides align to TRBD2. Germline CDR1 and CDR2: MNHEY and SMNVEV (reference sequence). V dropped 4 bases and J dropped 3; count of bases not matched to a gene: 8. This CDR3 is built from 15 residues. This CDR3 reads CASSSLAGGLYEQYF. The CDR3 nucleotides read TGTGCCAGCAGTTCCCTTGCGGGAGGCCTCTACGAGCAGTACTTC.

The chain couples TRBV15 to TRBJ2-2; D possibly corresponds to TRBD1 (6 bases). Germline values: CDR1 LNHNV, CDR2 YYDKDF (reference sequence). CDR3 length equals 14 residues. V gave up 6 bases and J gave up 5 bases, with 13 bases separating them. CDR3: CATSSLGATGELFF. CDR3 nucleotides: TGTGCCACCAGTAGCTTGGGGGCGACCGGGGAGCTGTTTTTT.

The CDR3 region is CASSIDLAGVSDTQYF. CDR3 sequence (DNA): TGTGCCAGTAGTATAGATCTAGCGGGAGTCTCAGATACGCAGTATTTT. The chain carries TRBV19 and TRBJ2-3; TRBD2 matches 10 bases. The germline CDR1 and CDR2 sequences are LNHDA and SQIVND (reference sequence). Trimming at V came to 0 bases and at J to 4 bases, leaving 4 bases not matched to a gene. This CDR3 spans 16 amino acids.

This clone came up a few times. V and J are TRBV28 and TRBJ1-2, with D unclear. The germline V gene encodes CDR1 MDHEN and CDR2 SYDVKM. This CDR3 spans 12 amino acids. Between the trimmed V and J ends, which lost 10 bases and 7 bases, there was a span of 16 bases. Here the CDR3 DNA reads TGTGCCACGGTGGTAGGGAGTCTTGGCTACACCTTC. Translated, it gives CATVVGSLGYTF.

This clone was seen only a few times. The chain employs TRBV21-1 and TRBJ2-1; TRBD2 is the table's D call, not checked against the DNA. TRBV21-1 is tagged as a pseudogene. CDR3 length: 16 amino acids. CDR3 DNA: TGTGCCAGCAGCAAAGAGTGGACTAGCGGAGACAATGAGCAGTTCTTC. This translates into CASSKEWTSGDNEQFF.